This T cell receptor (beta chain) originates from a study of blood T cell repertoires in COVID-19. Germline-derived CDR1 and CDR2 are WSHSY and SAAADI. J gave up 6 bases and V 4 bases, and 9 bases lay outside the gene matches. The CDR3 loop spans 18 amino acids. Profiling relied on immunoSEQ multiplex PCR, and the TCRdb table lists in-frame clones only, not all of them. Seen here are 290,000 or so clones, just over 90% observed once, and the top ten hold about 2.2%. This sequence was found in a woman in her 30s with COVID-19, enrolled during active disease. Sequencing was done on a sample of peripheral blood. This chain joins TRBV10-2 and TRBJ2-1, with 16 bases lining up with TRBD2. The CDR3 here is CASSGGTSGRALFNEQFF. CDR3 nucleotide sequence: TGCGCCAGCAGTGGTGGGACTAGCGGGAGGGCCCTCTTCAATGAGCAGTTCTTC.